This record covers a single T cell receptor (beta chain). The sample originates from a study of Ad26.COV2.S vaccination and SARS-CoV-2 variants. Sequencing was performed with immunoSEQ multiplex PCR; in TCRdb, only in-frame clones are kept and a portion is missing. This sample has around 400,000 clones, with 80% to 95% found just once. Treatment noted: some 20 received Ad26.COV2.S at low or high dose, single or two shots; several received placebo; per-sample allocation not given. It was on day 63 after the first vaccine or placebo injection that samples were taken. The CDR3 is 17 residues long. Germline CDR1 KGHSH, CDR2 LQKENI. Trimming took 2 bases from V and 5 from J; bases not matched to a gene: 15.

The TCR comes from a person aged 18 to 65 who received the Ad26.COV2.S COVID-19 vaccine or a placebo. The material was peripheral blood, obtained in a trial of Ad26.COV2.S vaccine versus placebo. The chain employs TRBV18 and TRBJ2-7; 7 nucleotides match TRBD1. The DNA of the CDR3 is TGTGCCAGCTCACCAAAAGATCGAGGGGGCGCGACCAACGAGCAGTACTTC. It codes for CASSPKDRGGATNEQYF. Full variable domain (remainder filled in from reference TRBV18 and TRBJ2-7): NAGVMQNPRHLVRRRGQEARLRCSPMKGHSHVYWYRQLPEEGLKFMVYLQKENIIDESGMPKERFSAEFPKEGPSILRIQQVVRGDSAAYFCASSPKDRGGATNEQYFGPGTRLTVT.